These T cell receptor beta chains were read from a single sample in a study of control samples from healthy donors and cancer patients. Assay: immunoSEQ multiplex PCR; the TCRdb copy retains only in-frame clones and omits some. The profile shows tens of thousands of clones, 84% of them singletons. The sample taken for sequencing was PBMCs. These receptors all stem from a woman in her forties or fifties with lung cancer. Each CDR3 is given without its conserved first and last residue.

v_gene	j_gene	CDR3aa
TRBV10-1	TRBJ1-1	ASSDRGFDAEAF
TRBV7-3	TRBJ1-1	ASSFWENTEAF
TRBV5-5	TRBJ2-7	ASSLGLAGGYEQY
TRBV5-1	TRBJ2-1	ASSWAEGVSYNEQF
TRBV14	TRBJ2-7	ASSARALQGKARNEQY
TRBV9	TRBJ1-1	ASSVPESSEAF
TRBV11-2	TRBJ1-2	ASSLERFLYGYT
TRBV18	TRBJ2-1	ASSPIGTGYNEQF
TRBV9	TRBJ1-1	ASSVEKGLRNTEAF
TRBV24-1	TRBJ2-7	ATSDPGQGNYEQY
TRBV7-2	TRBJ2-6	ASSLQGGPGANVLT
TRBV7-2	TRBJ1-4	ASSVQGTANEKLF
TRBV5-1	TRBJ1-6	ASSYTGTGPSYNSPLH
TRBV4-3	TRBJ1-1	ASSQGSFTEAF
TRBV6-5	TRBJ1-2	ASSSRRQGEYGYT
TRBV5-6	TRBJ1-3	ASSLVNLLSGNTIY
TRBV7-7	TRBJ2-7	ASSSGPAGSDSYEQY
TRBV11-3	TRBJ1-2	ASKGGDGYT
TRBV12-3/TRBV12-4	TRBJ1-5	ASSFGGNQPQH
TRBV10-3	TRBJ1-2	AISDQGNYGYT